A single sample is the source of the 9 T cell receptor beta chains below, sequenced in a study of blood T cells in healthy people across ages. A J-beta primer mix and a sample-barcoded 5' primer were used in a second PCR of roughly 6 to 12 cycles. TCRdb redid the calling of the 5' RACE reads with MiXCR, one entry per CDR3 protein. The data contain approximately 400,000 distinct CDR3 sequences, 50% to 60% of them singletons. Specimen: blood. These receptors originate from a man in his sixties in good health.

The J gene is TRBJ2-1, the V gene TRBV20-1; 9 bases line up with TRBD2. In germline, CDR1 is DFQATT, CDR2 SNEGSKA (reference sequence). The CDR3 consists of 12 residues. V shed 4 bases and J 8 bases; nucleotides not matched to a gene: 3. CDR3 DNA sequence: TGCAGTGCTACAGGCGGGAGGGATGAGCAGTTCTTC. Encoded protein: CSATGGRDEQFF.

The V gene is TRBV13, the J gene TRBJ1-2, with 7 bases that match TRBD1. CDR1 PRHDT and CDR2 FYEKMQ come from the germline V gene (reference sequence). This CDR3 is built from 14 residues. The junction had 4 bases not matched to a gene; V was cut back by 5 bases and J by 1 base. The CDR3 nucleotides are TGTGCCAGCAGCGAGGGACAGCTTAACTATGGCTACACCTTC. Residues: CASSEGQLNYGYTF.

This chain links TRBV4-3 with TRBJ1-1; D gene unclear. With 4 bases removed from V and 1 base from J, the gap between germline ends came to 13 bases. Germline values: CDR1 LGHNA, CDR2 YSLEER. The CDR3 spans 15 residues. CDR3 bases: TGCGCCAGCAGCCGTTCCCGGACGGCGAACACTGAAGCTTTCTTT. Translated, it gives CASSRSRTANTEAFF.

In its sample, this clonotype was seen many times. V and J are TRBV7-3 and TRBJ2-7; 11 nucleotides match TRBD2. Germline V gene data show CDR1 as SGHTA and CDR2 as FQGTGA. The junction had 5 bases not matched to a gene; V was cut back by 5 bases and J by 2 bases. CDR3 size: 15 residues. The CDR3 DNA sequence: TGTGCCAGCAGCCTCAGACTAGCGGGGCCCTACGAGCAGTACTTC. This codes for CASSLRLAGPYEQYF.

The chain employs TRBV21-1 and TRBJ2-7; TRBD1 is taken as the D call from the table, unchecked against the DNA. TRBV21-1 is classified as a pseudogene. This CDR3 spans 22 amino acids. As DNA, the CDR3 is TGTGCCAGCAGCAAAGATTTGGGACAGGGCGAAAATTGGATGAGTACAGCCTACGAGCAGTACTTC. This translates into CASSKDLGQGENWMSTAYEQYF.

This clonotype has just one count. The CDR3 protein is CATTRTGQYNEQYF. The CDR3 DNA sequence: TGTGCCACCACCCGGACGGGACAGTACAATGAGCAGTACTTC. The V call is TRBV12-3 or TRBV12-4, the J call TRBJ2-1, with 7 bases lining up with TRBD1. The DNA matches TRBJ2-7 better at its end, which makes the J call doubtful. This CDR3 has 14 residues.

The chain has TRBV11-2 and TRBJ2-5; D remains ambiguous. The CDR3 spans 14 residues. Trimming removed 1 base from V and 6 bases from J, with 12 bases in between. Germline assignment: CDR1 SGHAT and CDR2 FQNNGV. CDR3: CASSLAVGQKTQYF. In DNA, the CDR3 is TGTGCCAGCAGCTTAGCTGTGGGCCAGAAGACCCAGTACTTC.

The CDR3 loop is CSVTSGRADTQYF. The DNA of the CDR3 is TGCAGCGTGACTAGCGGGAGGGCGGATACGCAGTATTTT. The rearrangement uses TRBV29-1 and TRBJ2-3; 14 nucleotides line up with TRBD2. Germline V gives CDR1 SQVTM, CDR2 ANQGSEA. Trimming cost V 6 bases and J 6 bases; bases outside gene matches: 2. The CDR3 is made up of 13 amino acids.

The rearrangement joins TRBV5-1 to TRBJ2-3; TRBD2 is a possible D gene (7 bases). Trimming cost V 7 bases and J 4 bases, with 16 bases left between them. The germline V gene has CDR1 SGHRS and CDR2 YFSETQ. The CDR3 totals 14 residues. CDR3 residues: CASYPGGPADTQYF. As DNA, the CDR3 is TGCGCCAGCTACCCCGGGGGGCCCGCAGATACGCAGTATTTT. Full variable domain (outside the CDR3, taken from reference TRBV5-1 and TRBJ2-3): KAGVTQTPRYLIKTRGQQVTLSCSPISGHRSVSWYQQTPGQGLQFLFEYFSETQRNKGNFPGRFSGRQFSNSRSEMNVSTLELGDSALYLCASYPGGPADTQYFGPGTRLTVL.